This is a list of T cell receptor beta chains from one sample in a study of blood T cell repertoires in COVID-19. TCRdb's copy holds only in-frame clones and misses some; the assay was immunoSEQ multiplex PCR. The table lists 50,000 to 75,000 clones, nearly 95% of them singletons. Sequenced input: peripheral blood. These TCRs come from a man between 50 and 59 years old with active COVID-19. Both conserved end residues are part of each CDR3. Each record gives: clone size, D gene, V gene, J gene, CDR3 protein, CDR3 DNA. The D gene is left open where the match is weak. Expanded clones are given a class, and other clones once, few, many or no size at all.

size: -
D: TRBD1
V: TRBV29-1
J: TRBJ2-5
CDR3: CSTRTGAETQYF
DNA: TGCAGCACACGGACAGGGGCGGAGACCCAGTACTTC

size: -
D: TRBD1
V: TRBV6-5
J: TRBJ2-7
CDR3: CASTKEDRSFYEQYF
DNA: TGTGCCAGCACCAAAGAGGACAGGTCTTTCTACGAGCAGTACTTC

size: -
D: TRBD2
V: TRBV2
J: TRBJ2-3
CDR3: CASSEAPLAADVDTDTQYF
DNA: TGTGCCAGCAGTGAAGCGCCTCTAGCGGCTGACGTGGATACAGATACGCAGTATTTT

size: -
D: -
V: TRBV7-3
J: TRBJ2-5
CDR3: CASSLISGSETQYF
DNA: TGTGCCAGCAGCTTAATTAGCGGTTCCGAGACCCAGTACTTC

size: -
D: TRBD1
V: TRBV6-5
J: TRBJ1-2
CDR3: CAAQGANYGYTF
DNA: TGTGCCGCTCAGGGGGCAAACTATGGCTACACCTTC

size: few
D: -
V: TRBV7-3
J: TRBJ2-1
CDR3: CASSFGQPRDEQFF
DNA: TGTGCCAGCAGCTTTGGACAGCCGCGGGATGAGCAGTTCTTC

size: -
D: -
V: TRBV2
J: TRBJ2-2
CDR3: CASSIPAGELFF
DNA: TGTGCCAGCAGTATACCGGCCGGGGAGCTGTTTTTT

size: -
D: -
V: TRBV5-4
J: TRBJ2-1
CDR3: CASSTTLAIEQFF
DNA: TGTGCCAGCAGCACCACCCTAGCAATTGAGCAGTTCTTC

size: -
D: -
V: TRBV5-6
J: TRBJ1-6
CDR3: CASSREFYQPNSPLHF
DNA: TGTGCCAGCAGCCGAGAATTCTACCAACCCAATTCACCCCTCCACTTT

size: once
D: TRBD2
V: TRBV4-2
J: TRBJ2-3
CDR3: CASSQGGGGGTDTQYF
DNA: TGTGCCAGCAGCCAAGGCGGGGGAGGTGGCACAGATACGCAGTATTTT

size: -
D: TRBD2
V: TRBV11-1
J: TRBJ2-1
CDR3: CASSLGLAGYNEQFF
DNA: TGTGCCAGCAGCTTAGGGCTAGCGGGGTACAATGAGCAGTTCTTC

size: -
D: -
V: TRBV19
J: TRBJ1-6
CDR3: CASSIVAGENSPLHF
DNA: TGTGCCAGTAGTATAGTGGCAGGGGAGAATTCACCCCTCCACTTT

size: once
D: -
V: TRBV12-3/TRBV12-4
J: TRBJ1-1
CDR3: CASSLQDTEAFF
DNA: TGTGCCAGCAGTTTACAGGACACTGAAGCTTTCTTT

size: once
D: TRBD2
V: TRBV11-2
J: TRBJ2-7
CDR3: CASSLYVTSDFGEQYF
DNA: TGTGCCAGCAGCTTATATGTGACTAGCGACTTTGGCGAGCAGTACTTC

size: -
D: TRBD1
V: TRBV7-2
J: TRBJ1-1
CDR3: CASSLRQGGAFF
DNA: TGTGCCAGCAGCTTGAGACAGGGGGGAGCTTTCTTT

size: -
D: TRBD2
V: TRBV4-2
J: TRBJ2-1
CDR3: CASSQDPTSGDEQFF
DNA: TGTGCCAGCAGCCAAGATCCAACTAGCGGGGATGAGCAGTTCTTC

size: -
D: -
V: TRBV30
J: TRBJ1-5
CDR3: CAWRDNRNQPQHF
DNA: TGTGCCTGGAGGGACAACCGCAATCAGCCCCAGCATTTT

size: -
D: -
V: TRBV19
J: TRBJ1-4
CDR3: CASRRSQVKLDEKLFF
DNA: TGTGCCAGTCGCCGTTCTCAAGTGAAACTGGATGAAAAACTGTTTTTT

size: -
D: TRBD1
V: TRBV14
J: TRBJ1-2
CDR3: CASSQGSPTGTNGYTF
DNA: TGTGCCAGCAGCCAAGGGTCCCCGACAGGGACGAATGGCTACACCTTC

size: -
D: TRBD1
V: TRBV15
J: TRBJ1-2
CDR3: CATSRPGQNGYTF
DNA: TGTGCCACCAGCAGACCGGGACAGAATGGCTACACCTTC

size: -
D: -
V: TRBV2
J: TRBJ1-4
CDR3: CASSDGRGEKKLFF
DNA: TGTGCCAGCAGTGATGGCAGGGGTGAAAAAAAACTGTTTTTT

size: -
D: -
V: TRBV6-1
J: TRBJ2-5
CDR3: CASSEYFLGGVQETQYF
DNA: TGTGCCAGCAGTGAATATTTTTTGGGCGGGGTCCAAGAGACCCAGTACTTC

size: -
D: -
V: TRBV24-1
J: TRBJ1-5
CDR3: CATSERDIYQPQHF
DNA: TGTGCCACCAGTGAACGGGACATTTATCAGCCCCAGCATTTT

size: -
D: -
V: TRBV24-1
J: TRBJ1-5
CDR3: CATSDGGGNQPQHF
DNA: TGTGCCACCAGTGATGGGGGCGGCAATCAGCCCCAGCATTTT

size: -
D: -
V: TRBV28
J: TRBJ1-1
CDR3: CASSSILNTEAFF
DNA: TGTGCCAGCAGCTCTATACTGAACACTGAAGCTTTCTTT

size: -
D: -
V: TRBV6-5
J: TRBJ2-5
CDR3: CASTRTGREVTQYF
DNA: TGTGCCAGCACCCGGACAGGGAGGGAAGTGACCCAGTACTTC

size: few
D: -
V: TRBV27
J: TRBJ1-1
CDR3: CASRTGYTEAFF
DNA: TGTGCCAGCAGGACAGGTTACACTGAAGCTTTCTTT

size: -
D: -
V: TRBV9
J: TRBJ1-2
CDR3: CASSETDRRYGYTF
DNA: TGTGCCAGCAGCGAGACTGACAGGAGGTATGGCTACACCTTC

size: once
D: -
V: TRBV4-1
J: TRBJ1-2
CDR3: CASADIYRGGYTF
DNA: TGCGCCAGCGCCGACATATATAGGGGTGGCTACACCTTC

size: -
D: -
V: TRBV7-9
J: TRBJ2-2
CDR3: CASSLGRGATGELFF
DNA: TGTGCCAGCAGCTTAGGACGGGGGGCCACCGGGGAGCTGTTTTTT

size: -
D: -
V: TRBV6-5
J: TRBJ1-2
CDR3: CASSYSEGSYGYTF
DNA: TGTGCCAGCAGTTACTCAGAGGGTTCTTATGGCTACACCTTC

size: -
D: -
V: TRBV5-5
J: TRBJ2-7
CDR3: CASSLPGGGEQYF
DNA: TGTGCCAGCAGTCTTCCGGGGGGCGGCGAGCAGTACTTC

size: once
D: -
V: TRBV15
J: TRBJ1-4
CDR3: CATSRSREPGEKLFF
DNA: TGTGCCACCAGCAGATCCCGGGAGCCAGGGGAAAAACTGTTTTTT

size: -
D: TRBD2
V: TRBV19
J: TRBJ2-1
CDR3: CASSTPPLLAGGTDEQFF
DNA: TGTGCCAGTAGTACCCCCCCCCTTCTAGCGGGAGGGACGGATGAGCAGTTCTTC

size: -
D: TRBD1
V: TRBV11-2
J: TRBJ2-7
CDR3: CASSLFSRGYEQYF
DNA: TGTGCCAGCAGCTTATTTTCCAGGGGGTACGAGCAGTACTTC

size: -
D: -
V: TRBV11-3
J: TRBJ1-1
CDR3: CASSLFPQNMNTEAFF
DNA: TGTGCCAGCAGCTTATTCCCACAGAACATGAACACTGAAGCTTTCTTT

size: -
D: -
V: TRBV9
J: TRBJ2-3
CDR3: CASSALVSDTQYF
DNA: TGTGCCAGCAGCGCACTAGTTTCGGATACGCAGTATTTT

size: -
D: -
V: TRBV7-2
J: TRBJ2-1
CDR3: CASSPRTLSYNEQFF
DNA: TGTGCCAGCAGCCCACGGACACTCTCCTACAATGAGCAGTTCTTC

size: -
D: TRBD2
V: TRBV7-9
J: TRBJ2-3
CDR3: CASRLAGGKDTQYF
DNA: TGTGCCAGCAGACTAGCGGGAGGGAAGGATACGCAGTATTTT

size: -
D: TRBD2
V: TRBV12-3/TRBV12-4
J: TRBJ2-5
CDR3: CASTPLAEETQYF
DNA: TGTGCCAGCACTCCACTAGCGGAAGAGACCCAGTACTTC

size: once
D: -
V: TRBV5-5
J: TRBJ1-6
CDR3: CASSLDRARSYNSPLHF
DNA: TGTGCCAGCAGCTTGGACAGGGCAAGGTCCTATAATTCACCCCTCCACTTT

size: -
D: TRBD1
V: TRBV10-1
J: TRBJ2-1
CDR3: CASSELTGTGTNEQFF
DNA: TGCGCCAGCAGTGAGTTAACCGGGACAGGGACAAATGAGCAGTTCTTC

size: -
D: TRBD2
V: TRBV4-1
J: TRBJ2-1
CDR3: CASSSLAGANEQFF
DNA: TGCGCCAGCAGCTCACTAGCGGGGGCTAATGAGCAGTTCTTC

size: -
D: -
V: TRBV28
J: TRBJ2-7
CDR3: CASSNPGRRPYEQYF
DNA: TGTGCCAGCAGTAACCCGGGTCGAAGACCCTACGAGCAGTACTTC

size: -
D: TRBD1
V: TRBV4-2
J: TRBJ1-2
CDR3: CASSQLGGQGKGYTF
DNA: TGTGCCAGCAGCCAACTGGGGGGACAGGGGAAGGGCTACACCTTC

size: -
D: -
V: TRBV27
J: TRBJ2-7
CDR3: CASGGRAYEQYF
DNA: TGTGCCAGCGGAGGGAGAGCCTACGAGCAGTACTTC

size: -
D: -
V: TRBV5-1
J: TRBJ1-6
CDR3: CASSFEYSYNSPLHF
DNA: TGCGCCAGCAGCTTCGAGTATTCCTATAATTCACCCCTCCACTTT

size: -
D: TRBD1
V: TRBV6-6
J: TRBJ2-7
CDR3: CASNVDAGGSGEQYF
DNA: TGTGCCAGCAACGTAGACGCAGGGGGCTCGGGCGAGCAGTACTTC

size: -
D: TRBD1
V: TRBV5-6
J: TRBJ2-7
CDR3: CASRLIDRGNEQYF
DNA: TGTGCCAGCAGACTAATTGACAGGGGCAACGAGCAGTACTTC

size: -
D: TRBD1
V: TRBV11-2
J: TRBJ2-7
CDR3: CASRKPGTGTHEQYF
DNA: TGTGCCAGCCGCAAACCTGGGACAGGGACCCACGAGCAGTACTTC

size: -
D: -
V: TRBV2
J: TRBJ2-5
CDR3: CASSPNSHPQYF
DNA: TGTGCCAGCAGTCCCAACTCCCATCCGCAGTACTTC